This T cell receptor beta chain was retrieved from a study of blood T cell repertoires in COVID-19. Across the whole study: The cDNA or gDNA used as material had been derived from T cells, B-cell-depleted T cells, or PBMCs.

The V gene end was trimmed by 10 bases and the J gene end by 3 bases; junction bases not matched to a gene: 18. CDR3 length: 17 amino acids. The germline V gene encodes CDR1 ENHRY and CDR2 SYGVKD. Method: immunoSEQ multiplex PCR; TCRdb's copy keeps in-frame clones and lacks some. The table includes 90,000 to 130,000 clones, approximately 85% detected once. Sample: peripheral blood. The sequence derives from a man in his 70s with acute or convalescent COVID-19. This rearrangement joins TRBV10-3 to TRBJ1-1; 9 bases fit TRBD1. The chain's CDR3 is CASLTTGTGRSDTEAFF. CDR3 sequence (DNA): TGTGCCAGCTTGACGACCGGGACAGGGAGGTCGGACACTGAAGCTTTCTTT.